This T cell receptor (beta chain) emerged from a study of blood T cell repertoires in COVID-19. V lost 8 bases, J lost 4 bases, and 9 bases stayed unmatched. Looked up from germline, CDR1 is LNHDA and CDR2 is SQIVND (reference sequence). The CDR3 extends over 14 amino acids. Clones were read by immunoSEQ multiplex PCR, and TCRdb kept only the in-frame ones, dropping some. The sample has 250,000 to 350,000 clones; about nine tenths are singletons. The chain has TRBV19 and TRBJ1-2, with TRBD1 matching over 8 bases. The sample consisted of PBMCs or T cells enriched from blood (not recorded which). The clonotype was recovered from a woman aged 18-29 years who had recovered from COVID-19. The CDR3 region has the DNA TGTGCCAGTGCACCCGACAGGGGTGTCTATGGCTACACCTTC. Amino acid sequence: CASAPDRGVYGYTF.